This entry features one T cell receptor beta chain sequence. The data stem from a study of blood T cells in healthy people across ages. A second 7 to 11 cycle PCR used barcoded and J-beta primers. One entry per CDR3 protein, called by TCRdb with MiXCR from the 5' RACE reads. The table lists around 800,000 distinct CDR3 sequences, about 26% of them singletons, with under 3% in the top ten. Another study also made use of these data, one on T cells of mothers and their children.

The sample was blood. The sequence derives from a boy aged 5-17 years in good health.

The CDR3 bases are TGCGCCAGCAGTGATGCCAGGGTGAACCTAGCCAAAAACATTCAGTACTTC. Amino acids: CASSDARVNLAKNIQYF. The V call is TRBV10-2, the J call TRBJ2-4; weak D call: TRBD1 (5 bases). V lost 3 bases to trimming and J lost 0 bases, with 15 bases between them. CDR1 and CDR2 from the germline V gene are WSHSY and SAAADI. There are 17 residues in the CDR3.